The next 5 T cell receptor beta chains were all read from a single sample in a study of identical twins. TCRdb re-called the 5' RACE reads through MiXCR, storing one row per CDR3 protein. The sample holds about 240,000 distinct CDR3 sequences, 12% seen once. This sample also appeared in a second study, on yellow fever vaccine responses in identical twins.

Input material: memory (CD45RO+) T cells sorted from blood. The source is a woman aged 18-30 years in good health.

The chain has TRBV3-1 and TRBJ1-1, with D perhaps TRBD1 (5 bases). V dropped 4 bases and J dropped 9 bases, with 12 bases sitting between them. Germline lookup yields CDR1 LGHDT and CDR2 YNNKEL (reference sequence). This CDR3 spans 12 amino acids. The DNA of the CDR3 is TGTGCCAGCAGCCGCAATCCGGGACAAGCTTTCTTT. Residues: CASSRNPGQAFF.

This clonotype was observed at least ten times. The chain is built from TRBV4-1 and TRBJ2-7; D may be TRBD2 (6 bases). The CDR3 runs 18 residues. Trimming stripped 0 bases from V and 0 bases from J, with 18 bases between. The germline V gene encodes CDR1 MGHRA and CDR2 YSYEKL. DNA for the CDR3: TGCGCCAGCAGCCAAGATCGTGGGGAGGCCCTAAGCTCCTACGAGCAGTACTTC. Amino acid sequence: CASSQDRGEALSSYEQYF.

This clonotype was detected only a few times. The genes are TRBV12-3 or TRBV12-4 and TRBJ1-1; D gene ambiguous. V lost 3 bases and J 0 bases, leaving 8 bases between the germline ends. The CDR3 consists of 14 residues. CDR3: CASSFSELNTEAFF. The CDR3 nucleotides read TGTGCCAGCAGTTTCTCTGAGTTGAACACTGAAGCTTTCTTT.

This clonotype has only a few counts. The rearrangement links TRBV20-1 to TRBJ1-6, with 8 bases identical to TRBD1. The germline CDR1 and CDR2 sequences are DFQATT and SNEGSKA (reference sequence). This CDR3 comprises 14 residues. The V gene end was trimmed by 2 bases and the J gene end by 4 bases; junction bases not matched to a gene: 1. The CDR3 DNA sequence: TGCAGTGCTAGAACAGGGGGGTATAATTCACCCCTCCACTTT. This encodes CSARTGGYNSPLHF.

This clonotype was counted ten times or more. This chain links TRBV7-6 with TRBJ2-2; D gene ambiguous. V was cut by 6 bases and J by 0 bases, with 11 bases left in between. Germline V gives CDR1 SGHVS, CDR2 FNYEAQ. The CDR3 length is 15 residues. The CDR3 nucleotides are TGTGCCAGCAGTACCACGGCCGCGAACACCGGGGAGCTGTTTTTT. Its protein product is CASSTTAANTGELFF.